These 19 T cell receptor beta chains originate from one sample sequenced in a study of cytomegalovirus exposure and HLA in healthy donors. It was with 60 Vbeta and 13 Jbeta primers that the PCR ran. The repertoire was sequenced with immunoSEQ multiplex PCR; TCRdb's copy has only in-frame clones and lacks some. Of some 110,000 clones in the sample, 60% to 70% were seen once. Sequencing was carried out using PBMCs. The receptors originated from a middle-aged woman in good health and CMV-seropositive.

The V gene is TRBV5-1, the J gene TRBJ2-2, with 9 nucleotides matching TRBD1. Germline values: CDR1 SGHRS, CDR2 YFSETQ. Trimming removed 1 base from V and 3 bases from J; junction bases left unmatched: 7. CDR3 length: 17 residues. The CDR3, as DNA: TGCGCCAGCAGCTTGCTTCCGGGACAGGGCGACACCGGGGAGCTGTTTTTT. Its protein is CASSLLPGQGDTGELFF.

The chain is built from TRBV19 and TRBJ2-2; no reliable D call. The CDR3 has 17 residues. Trimming removed 2 bases from V and 5 bases from J, with 18 bases in between. Germline-derived CDR1 and CDR2 are LNHDA and SQIVND (reference sequence). The CDR3 bases are TGTGCCAGTAGTATACTATTGGGCTCCCCTTTGACCGGGGAGCTGTTTTTT. Protein: CASSILLGSPLTGELFF.

The rearrangement links TRBV27 to TRBJ2-3; D gene ambiguous. V lost 3 bases to trimming and J lost 0 bases, with 19 bases between them. There are 18 residues in the CDR3. Germline V CDR1 and CDR2: MNHEY, SMNVEV (reference sequence). As DNA, the CDR3 is TGTGCCAGCAGTTTCACCGGGTCCATGGTGTCTAGCACAGATACGCAGTATTTT. Residues: CASSFTGSMVSSTDTQYF.

The chain combines TRBV7-9 with TRBJ2-7, with 8 bases that match TRBD2. J lost 0 bases, V lost 2 bases, and 3 bases had no gene match. This CDR3 has 15 amino acids. Germline V lookup: CDR1 SEHNR, CDR2 FQNEAQ (reference sequence). CDR3 nucleotide sequence: TGTGCCAGCAGCTTACTAGCGGGCAGCTCCTACGAGCAGTACTTC. Translation: CASSLLAGSSYEQYF.

The chain joins TRBV9 to TRBJ2-7; tentative D call: TRBD1 (5 bases). Between the trimmed V and J ends, which lost 3 bases and 7 bases, there was a span of 17 bases. From germline, CDR1 is SGDLS and CDR2 YYNGEE. This CDR3 contains 14 residues. The CDR3 DNA sequence: TGTGCCAGCAGCGCTGCCCCACTCGACAGAGAGCAGTACTTC. This codes for CASSAAPLDREQYF.

The chain couples TRBV9 to TRBJ2-3; possibly TRBD2 for D (5 bases). V lost 3 bases and J lost 6, with 23 bases in between. CDR1 SGDLS and CDR2 YYNGEE come from the germline V gene. This CDR3 comprises 17 residues. The CDR3 region has the DNA TGTGCCAGCAGCGCCACCGCTAGAGGTCCGACGGGGGATACGCAGTATTTT. It translates to CASSATARGPTGDTQYF.

A single count supports this clone. The rearrangement links TRBV7-2 to TRBJ2-3; maybe TRBD1 (6 bases). The germline V gene encodes CDR1 SGHTA and CDR2 FQGNSA. V shed 2 bases and J shed 2 bases, with 11 bases lying between them. This CDR3 comprises 15 residues. The CDR3 reads CASSLNAGDTDTQYF. In DNA form, the CDR3 reads TGTGCCAGCAGCTTAAACGCAGGGGACACAGATACGCAGTATTTT.

This clone showed up just once. V gene TRBV28 combines with J gene TRBJ1-2, with D hard to call. The CDR3 extends over 13 amino acids. CDR1 MDHEN and CDR2 SYDVKM come from the germline V gene. V was cut by 5 bases and J by 7 bases, with 14 bases left in between. CDR3 sequence reads: CASSPLVLGGYTF. In DNA, the CDR3 is TGTGCCAGCAGTCCCCTAGTTCTTGGTGGCTACACCTTC.

The rearrangement joins TRBV28 to TRBJ1-5, with D maybe TRBD1 (6 bases). The germline gives CDR1 MDHEN, CDR2 SYDVKM. Trimming left V 7 bases short and J 4 bases short, with 17 bases between. The CDR3 length is 15 residues. Here the CDR3 DNA reads TGTGCCAGCACCTGGACGACAGGTCAGAATCAGCCCCAGCATTTT. This translates into CASTWTTGQNQPQHF.

The rearrangement links TRBV6-5 to TRBJ2-3; 8 bases agree with TRBD2. With V trimmed by 5 bases and J by 6 bases, 7 bases remained unmatched. The germline CDR1 and CDR2 sequences are MNHEY and SVGAGI. There are 14 residues in the CDR3. DNA for the CDR3: TGTGCCAGCAGTCAAGCGGGAGTAACGGATACGCAGTATTTT. Protein product: CASSQAGVTDTQYF.

This clone was counted between two and nine times. The gene calls are TRBV11-1 and TRBJ2-7; 12 nucleotides line up with TRBD2. CDR3 length equals 17 residues. Germline V CDR1 and CDR2: SGHAT, FQDESV (reference sequence). With 5 bases clipped from V and 4 bases from J, the junction kept 12 bases outside the gene matches. The CDR3 bases are TGTGCCAGCAGCCTCGGACTAGCGGGAAAGTTCGCTTACGAGCAGTACTTC. Its translation is CASSLGLAGKFAYEQYF.

The chain recombines TRBV7-2 with TRBJ2-1; no reliable D call. The germline gives CDR1 SGHTA, CDR2 FQGNSA. With 2 bases removed from V and 10 bases from J, the gap between germline ends came to 6 bases. The CDR3 runs to 11 residues. CDR3 in DNA: TGTGCCAGCAGCTTAAGGAGCGAGCAGTTCTTC. Amino acids: CASSLRSEQFF.

The DNA for the CDR3 is TGTGCCAGTAGTCCTGGGACAGCGCGACTAGCGTTTACCGGGGAGCTGTTTTTT. Protein sequence: CASSPGTARLAFTGELFF. This sequence joins TRBV19 and TRBJ2-2, with TRBD2 as a possible D gene (8 bases). The CDR3 extends over 18 amino acids. Germline CDR1 and CDR2: LNHDA and SQIVND (reference sequence). The ends were cut back, 5 bases at V and 5 bases at J, with 24 bases in the middle.

V usage is TRBV28 and J usage is TRBJ2-7; 14 bases line up with TRBD2. Per the germline V gene, CDR1 is MDHEN and CDR2 is SYDVKM. After removal of 8 bases from V and 6 bases from J, the junction contained 0 bases not matched to a gene. The CDR3 extends over 12 amino acids. The CDR3 loop reads CASGLAGGEQYF. CDR3 DNA: TGTGCCAGCGGACTAGCGGGAGGCGAGCAGTACTTC. The full variable domain, completed using reference TRBV28 and TRBJ2-7, is DVKVTQSSRYLVKRTGEKVFLECVQDMDHENMFWYRQDPGLGLRLIYFSYDVKMKEKGDIPEGYSVSREKKERFSLILESASTNQTSMYLCASGLAGGEQYFGPGTRLTVT.

The V call is TRBV28, the J call TRBJ2-5, with D tentatively TRBD1 (5 bases). CDR3 length equals 14 residues. The V gene lost 7 bases and the J gene lost 2 bases, with 14 bases spanning the gap. Germline V CDR1 and CDR2: MDHEN, SYDVKM. CDR3 nucleotides: TGTGCCAGCACCGCCGACAGCGCGCAAGAGACCCAGTACTTC. Translating gives CASTADSAQETQYF.

J is TRBJ1-2 and V is TRBV30; the D gene is possibly TRBD1 (6 bases). V lost 4 bases to trimming and J lost 7 bases, with 13 bases between them. The CDR3 runs to 12 residues. Germline V gives CDR1 GTSNPN, CDR2 SVGIG (reference sequence). CDR3 sequence (DNA): TGTGCCTGGATTACAGGGTGGGGTGGCTACACCTTC. Translated: CAWITGWGGYTF. Full variable domain (remainder filled in from reference TRBV30 and TRBJ1-2): SQTIHQWPATLVQPVGSPLSLECTVEGTSNPNLYWYRQAAGRGLQLLFYSVGIGQISSEVPQNLSASRPQDRQFILSSKKLLLSDSGFYLCAWITGWGGYTFGSGTRLTVV.

The chain uses TRBV7-2 and TRBJ2-5, with D perhaps matching TRBD2 (7 bases). The CDR3 is 14 residues long. Trimming shortened V by 5 bases and J by 2 bases, and 12 bases separated the two germline ends. Germline CDR1 is SGHTA and CDR2 is FQGNSA. The chain's CDR3 is CASSPRGLQETQYF. CDR3 nucleotides: TGTGCCAGCAGCCCCAGGGGACTACAAGAGACCCAGTACTTC. Variable domain in full (rest from reference TRBV7-2 and TRBJ2-5): GAGVSQSPSNKVTEKGKDVELRCDPISGHTALYWYRQSLGQGLEFLIYFQGNSAPDKSGLPSDRFSAERTGGSVSTLTIQRTQQEDSAVYLCASSPRGLQETQYFGPGTRLLVL.

This clone was seen more than once but under ten times. This chain uses TRBV4-1 with TRBJ2-2; a possible D gene is TRBD2 (5 bases). Germline loops: CDR1 MGHRA, CDR2 YSYEKL. The CDR3 runs 16 residues. V lost 4 bases and J 1 base, leaving 13 bases between the germline ends. The CDR3 is CASSLGLGENTGELFF. The CDR3 DNA follows: TGCGCCAGCAGCCTCGGGTTGGGAGAGAACACCGGGGAGCTGTTTTTT.

The chain carries TRBV18 and TRBJ1-4, with 7 bases aligning to TRBD1. Unmatched junction bases numbered 2, after V lost 4 bases and J lost 3 bases. Germline-derived CDR1 and CDR2 are KGHSH and LQKENI. The CDR3 extends over 14 amino acids. The CDR3 here is CASSLDRPNEKLFF. The CDR3, as DNA: TGTGCCAGCTCACTGGACAGGCCTAATGAAAAACTGTTTTTT.